What follows are 10 T cell receptor beta chains derived from one specimen sequenced in a study of blood T cells in healthy people across ages. The second PCR ran roughly 7 to 12 cycles with a sample-barcoded 5' primer and J-beta primers. TCRdb reprocessed the 5' RACE reads via MiXCR and lists one record per CDR3 protein. The sample lists some 1,500,000 distinct CDR3 sequences; 40% to 45% were seen once. The material sequenced was blood. The receptors shown here come from a woman in her late teens or twenties in good health.

This clonotype was counted a few times. V usage is TRBV29-1 and J usage is TRBJ2-7; D is unclear. Germline assignment: CDR1 SQVTM and CDR2 ANQGSEA. CDR3 length equals 16 residues. V was shortened by 7 bases and J by 7 bases, with 29 bases between the two germline ends. The CDR3 bases are TGCAGCGCCGGCAAGGGTGGCAGAACGTACTACAATGAGCAGTACTTC. Residues: CSAGKGGRTYYNEQYF.

The chain joins TRBV12-3 or TRBV12-4 to TRBJ2-7, with D possibly being TRBD1 (6 bases). This CDR3 region has 14 residues. Trimming left V 5 bases short and J 2 bases short, with 13 bases between. The CDR3 loop reads CASSPGTKPYEQYF. In nucleotides, the CDR3 is TGTGCCAGCAGTCCCGGGACAAAGCCCTACGAGCAGTACTTC.

The V gene is TRBV5-1, the J gene TRBJ2-1; the D is unclear. The J call may be mistaken, given a closer DNA end match to TRBJ2-7. Germline values: CDR1 SGHRS, CDR2 YFSETQ. The CDR3 extends over 16 amino acids. This chain's CDR3 is CASSLEPLSSYNEQYF. The CDR3, as DNA: TGCGCCAGCAGCTTGGAGCCTCTGAGCTCCTACAATGAGCAGTACTTC.

The chain has TRBV30 and TRBJ1-3; no clear D gene. CDR3 length: 14 amino acids. Germline V gene sequence: CDR1 GTSNPN, CDR2 SVGIG (reference sequence). Trimming removed 5 bases at V and 2 bases at J, with 13 bases between. This CDR3 reads CAWAKGIPGNTIYF. The CDR3 DNA follows: TGTGCCTGGGCGAAAGGAATCCCTGGAAACACCATATATTTT.

The chain uses TRBV10-3 and TRBJ2-7, with TRBD1 as a possible D gene (6 bases). CDR1 is ENHRY and CDR2 is SYGVKD in the germline V gene. This CDR3 is built from 13 residues. V was shortened by 2 bases and J by 1 base, with 6 bases between the two germline ends. The CDR3 sequence: CAISETGSYEQYF. The CDR3 DNA reads as TGTGCCATCAGTGAGACAGGGTCCTACGAGCAGTACTTC.

This sequence joins TRBV7-6 and TRBJ2-7, with D tentatively TRBD2 (5 bases). CDR3 length equals 13 residues. Trimming cost V 6 bases and J 3 bases, with 12 bases left between them. Germline V CDR1 and CDR2: SGHVS, FNYEAQ. DNA of the CDR3: TGTGCCAGCAGTATAGGAGGCAACTACGAGCAGTACTTC. Translation gives CASSIGGNYEQYF.

This clonotype was recorded a few times. V is TRBV4-1 and J is TRBJ2-7, with 7 bases that match TRBD1. V was pared by 4 bases and J by 2 bases, with 8 bases of the junction left unmatched. The CDR3 has 15 residues. Germline CDR1 is MGHRA and CDR2 is YSYEKL. The DNA for the CDR3 is TGCGCCAGCAGCCTAAGGGACAGTAAGACCTACGAGCAGTACTTC. It codes for CASSLRDSKTYEQYF.

For this clonotype: The CDR3 ends on some other residue instead of the conserved phenylalanine or tryptophan, so this is likely a read error. CDR3 amino acids: CASSLIGGEIYNEQFI. The CDR3, as DNA: TGTGCCAGCAGCTTAATAGGTGGGGAGATCTACAATGAGCAGTTCATC. This chain uses TRBV7-3 with TRBJ2-1; weak D call: TRBD2 (5 bases). CDR1 is SGHTA, CDR2 FQGTGA, per germline. This CDR3 is 16 amino acids long. Trimming took 1 base from V and 3 from J, leaving 13 bases between them.

This chain joins TRBV5-1 and TRBJ1-2; D is possibly TRBD1 (6 bases). CDR1 SGHRS and CDR2 YFSETQ come from the germline V gene. The CDR3 sequence is 12 residues long. Trimming stripped 7 bases from V and 8 bases from J, with 15 bases between. CDR3 DNA: TGCGCCAGCCGACAAGAAGGGGGAGGCTACACCTTC. It is translated as CASRQEGGGYTF.

The J gene is TRBJ2-7, the V gene TRBV28; 7 nucleotides match TRBD1. The CDR3 runs 17 residues. Germline CDR1 is MDHEN and CDR2 is SYDVKM. J lost 4 bases, V lost 4 bases, and 16 bases had no gene match. CDR3 sequence reads: CASSSNYLTGTRYEQYF. The DNA for the CDR3 is TGTGCCAGCAGTTCCAATTACTTGACAGGGACACGGTACGAGCAGTACTTC.